This TCR beta chain came from a study of blood T cell repertoires in COVID-19. Across the whole study: The United States, Italy and Spain provided the acute and convalescent COVID-19 samples. Nucleic acid was either cDNA or gDNA, and it came from T cells, B-cell-depleted T cells, or PBMCs.

This clone was recorded only once. This CDR3 spans 15 amino acids. V was cut by 0 bases and J by 2 bases, with 11 bases left in between. Germline CDR1 and CDR2: MGHRA and YSYEKL. Authors' methods: How many nucleated cells were present was estimated from reference gene primer amplification. Some clones are missing from TCRdb's copy, which holds only in-frame ones; the method was immunoSEQ multiplex PCR. V, J and clone size are those of that table, while D and trimming were read from the DNA. The sample yields about 59,000 clones, under 80% seen once. The TCR was taken from a human donor in a cohort sampled during active COVID-19. The sequenced material came from peripheral blood. The chain couples TRBV4-1 to TRBJ2-7, with D perhaps TRBD2 (6 bases). CDR3 amino acids: CASSQDNGGTYEQYF. The CDR3 DNA sequence: TGCGCCAGCAGCCAAGATAATGGGGGGACCTACGAGCAGTACTTC.